The 30 T cell receptor beta chains below all came from one sample that was sequenced in a study of T-cell reconstitution after alpha-beta-depleted transplantation in children. Preparation of the TCRbeta library used unique molecular identifiers. TCRdb processed the PCR reads anew with MiXCR; each CDR3 protein has one entry. The sample consists of about 470,000 distinct CDR3 sequences, approximately 41% of them appearing once. The material was PBMCs, obtained before TCRalphabeta/CD19-depleted stem cell transplant. The source is a girl aged 2-10 years with aplastic anemia, due to receive a stem cell transplant.

This chain links TRBV5-1 with TRBJ2-7; 10 nucleotides line up with TRBD1. J gave up 7 bases and V 4 bases, and 11 bases lay outside the gene matches. Germline V gene data show CDR1 as SGHRS and CDR2 as YFSETQ. The CDR3 length is 15 residues. The CDR3 nucleotides are TGCGCCAGCAGCCGACAGGGGGCTTCAGAAATGGAGCAGTACTTC. Encoded protein: CASSRQGASEMEQYF.

The chain recombines TRBV12-3 or TRBV12-4 with TRBJ2-7; D remains unclear. Trimming removed 8 bases at V and 0 bases at J, with 11 bases between. The CDR3 covers 13 residues. The CDR3 DNA reads as TGTGCCAGCTCCTGGGCGACCTCCTACGAGCAGTACTTC. As protein: CASSWATSYEQYF.

V is TRBV20-1 and J is TRBJ2-7; D is perhaps TRBD1 (5 bases). This CDR3 is built from 16 residues. Trimming shortened V by 4 bases and J by 2 bases, and 21 bases separated the two germline ends. Germline CDR1 DFQATT, CDR2 SNEGSKA (reference sequence). DNA of the CDR3: TGCAGTGCTAACGCACCCCAGGGCGGCTCTCCCTACGAGCAGTACTTC. This gives the protein CSANAPQGGSPYEQYF.

This clonotype came up a few times. The V call is TRBV28, the J call TRBJ1-3, with 9 positions matching TRBD1. This CDR3 is 15 amino acids long. Trimming took 6 bases from V and 4 from J; bases not matched to a gene: 7. Germline CDR1 MDHEN, CDR2 SYDVKM. The CDR3 DNA reads TGTGCCAGCAGCCCCGGGACAGGGATCGGAAACACCATATATTTT. Its translation: CASSPGTGIGNTIYF.

This chain connects TRBV12-3 or TRBV12-4 to TRBJ2-1; 9 nucleotides line up with TRBD2. V lost 5 bases to trimming and J lost 4 bases; unmatched junction nucleotides: 6. The CDR3 contains 15 residues. This CDR3 reads CASSPGTSKYNEQFF. Written as DNA, the CDR3 is TGTGCCAGCAGTCCCGGGACTAGCAAGTACAATGAGCAGTTCTTC.

This rearrangement joins TRBV6-1 to TRBJ2-1, with D unclear. The CDR3 covers 13 residues. V lost 5 bases, J lost 7 bases, and 12 bases lay in between. CDR1 is MNHNS, CDR2 SASEGT, per germline. The CDR3 DNA is TGTGCCAGCAGTCGGAAGGGTACTAATGAGCAGTTCTTC. It codes for CASSRKGTNEQFF.

This clonotype was observed a handful of times. V is TRBV28 and J is TRBJ1-3, with D perhaps TRBD1 (6 bases). V was cut by 3 bases and J by 4 bases, with 13 bases left in between. The CDR3 contains 15 residues. Per the germline V gene, CDR1 is MDHEN and CDR2 is SYDVKM. The CDR3 is CASSFPGERGNTIYF. CDR3 in DNA: TGTGCCAGCAGTTTCCCAGGGGAAAGGGGAAACACCATATATTTT.

CDR3 in DNA: TGTGCCAGCAGTTACCAGGGGGCAGGGGACACTGAAGCTTTCTTT. Its translation is CASSYQGAGDTEAFF. The chain joins TRBV6-5 to TRBJ1-1; the match to TRBD1 covers 8 bases. This CDR3 has 15 residues. The germline V gene encodes CDR1 MNHEY and CDR2 SVGAGI. The trim removed 2 bases at V and 3 bases at J, leaving 5 bases unmatched.

The table lists this clonotype with a few counts. The chain links TRBV5-1 to TRBJ2-5; D not resolved. V shed 0 bases and J shed 1 base, with 10 bases lying between them. CDR1 is SGHRS, CDR2 YFSETQ, per germline. The CDR3 covers 15 residues. CDR3 DNA: TGCGCCAGCAGCTTGGAGTGGGGTTCCCAAGAGACCCAGTACTTC. Translated: CASSLEWGSQETQYF.

V and J are TRBV5-1 and TRBJ1-2; TRBD1 agrees at 12 bases. The CDR3 totals 14 residues. Losses at the gene ends were 3 bases for V and 4 bases for J; bases not matched to a gene: 1. Germline V gene sequence: CDR1 SGHRS, CDR2 YFSETQ. The CDR3 coding sequence is TGCGCCAGCAGCTGGGGACAGGGGGCCTATGGCTACACCTTC. This encodes CASSWGQGAYGYTF.

The chain uses TRBV6-1 and TRBJ2-4; 14 nucleotides match TRBD2. CDR1 is MNHNS, CDR2 SASEGT, per germline. CDR3 length: 16 residues. V gave up 3 bases and J gave up 4 bases; unmatched junction bases: 2. The chain's CDR3 is CASSDRTSGRKNIQYF. CDR3 nucleotides: TGTGCCAGCAGTGACAGGACTAGCGGGAGGAAAAACATTCAGTACTTC.

This rearrangement joins TRBV5-1 to TRBJ2-3; 8 bases match TRBD2. The CDR3 covers 14 residues. Unmatched junction bases numbered 3, after V lost 2 bases and J lost 4 bases. The germline V gene has CDR1 SGHRS and CDR2 YFSETQ. CDR3 region: CASSLQREPDTQYF. Written as DNA, the CDR3 is TGCGCCAGCAGCTTACAGCGGGAGCCAGATACGCAGTATTTT.

The chain couples TRBV5-1 to TRBJ2-3; TRBD2 matches 11 bases. Trimming removed 0 bases from V and 4 bases from J; junction bases left unmatched: 4. The CDR3 has 16 amino acids. Germline values: CDR1 SGHRS, CDR2 YFSETQ. The CDR3 DNA reads TGCGCCAGCAGCTTGGCCCTAGCGGGAGGACCAGATACGCAGTATTTT. Protein: CASSLALAGGPDTQYF.

This clonotype was seen at least ten times. The V call is TRBV7-9, the J call TRBJ1-2; D not certain. Germline CDR1 SEHNR, CDR2 FQNEAQ (reference sequence). The CDR3 is 12 amino acids. Trimming cost V 6 bases and J 4 bases, with 9 bases left between them. Written as DNA, the CDR3 is TGTGCCAGCAGTCAGTGGGGCTATGGCTACACCTTC. This gives the protein CASSQWGYGYTF.

V and J are TRBV20-1 and TRBJ1-1; 8 bases agree with TRBD1. V lost 0 bases, J lost 0 bases, and 6 bases stayed unmatched. CDR1 is DFQATT and CDR2 is SNEGSKA in the germline V gene (reference sequence). CDR3 length equals 16 residues. The CDR3 loop reads CSARDPGGLMNTEAFF. The CDR3 DNA reads TGCAGTGCTAGAGATCCAGGGGGCCTCATGAACACTGAAGCTTTCTTT.

This clonotype came up many times. V is TRBV7-9 and J is TRBJ2-1; the D is unclear. The germline CDR1 and CDR2 sequences are SEHNR and FQNEAQ (reference sequence). Trimming left V 5 bases short and J 4 bases short, with 12 bases between. The CDR3 is made up of 14 amino acids. The CDR3 DNA sequence: TGTGCCAGCAGCGAACAAAACCCTTACAATGAGCAGTTCTTC. This codes for CASSEQNPYNEQFF. Looking up the rest from reference TRBV7-9 and TRBJ2-1 gives the full variable domain: DTGVSQNPRHKITKRGQNVTFRCDPISEHNRLYWYRQTLGQGPEFLTYFQNEAQLEKSRLLSDRFSAERPKGSFSTLEIQRTEQGDSAMYLCASSEQNPYNEQFFGPGTRLTVL.

A few counts support this clonotype. J is TRBJ2-3 and V is TRBV7-3; 8 nucleotides match TRBD2. Unmatched junction bases numbered 6, after V lost 0 bases and J lost 1 base. Germline-derived CDR1 and CDR2 are SGHTA and FQGTGA. The CDR3 runs 17 residues. CDR3 coding DNA: TGTGCCAGCAGCTTAACCGGGGGGGTCCCCGGCACAGATACGCAGTATTTT. It codes for CASSLTGGVPGTDTQYF.

Many counts were recorded for this clonotype. One junction end does not reproduce the germline sequence, and a read error may be involved. The chain is built from TRBV28 and TRBJ2-1, with D hard to call. The CDR3 is made up of 11 amino acids. Germline V gene data show CDR1 as MDHEN and CDR2 as SYDVKM. CDR3 in amino acids: CASASGFARVF. The CDR3 bases are TGTGCCAGCGCCTCAGGTTTCGCGAGAGTCTTC.

The chain couples TRBV7-9 to TRBJ1-3, with D possibly matching TRBD1 (6 bases). V lost 7 bases, J lost 0 bases, and 10 bases lay in between. The CDR3 spans 14 residues. Looked up from germline, CDR1 is SEHNR and CDR2 is FQNEAQ (reference sequence). The CDR3 region is CASNTGISGNTIYF. The DNA of the CDR3 is TGTGCCAGCAACACAGGGATCTCTGGAAACACCATATATTTT.

J is TRBJ2-7 and V is TRBV30, with 8 bases fitting TRBD1. Per the germline V gene, CDR1 is GTSNPN and CDR2 is SVGIG (reference sequence). Trimming removed 0 bases from V and 5 bases from J; junction bases left unmatched: 15. This CDR3 contains 17 residues. CDR3 in DNA: TGTGCCTGGAGTGTACCGCGGCAGGGGGCGTCGAACCACGAGCAGTACTTC. Its translation is CAWSVPRQGASNHEQYF.

V and J are TRBV11-1 and TRBJ2-3, with 12 bases that match TRBD2. CDR3 size: 19 residues. Germline V gene lookup returns CDR1 SGHAT and CDR2 FQDESV (reference sequence). Trimming at V came to 1 base and at J to 9 bases, leaving 17 bases not matched to a gene. CDR3 loop: CASSLVPGTSGFRRGTQYF. The CDR3 DNA is TGTGCCAGCAGCTTAGTCCCCGGGACTAGCGGGTTTCGCAGAGGCACGCAGTATTTT.

This clonotype was seen at least ten times. This rearrangement joins TRBV9 to TRBJ2-7; TRBD2 matches at 11 bases. The V gene's germline CDR1 is SGDLS and CDR2 YYNGEE. The V and J ends lost 1 base and 5 bases, in that order; junction bases with no gene match: 2. The CDR3 totals 14 residues. The CDR3 here is CASSVRTSGHEQYF. The CDR3, as DNA: TGTGCCAGCAGCGTAAGGACTAGCGGGCACGAGCAGTACTTC. The full variable domain, in which reference TRBV9 and TRBJ2-7 provide the parts outside the CDR3, is DSGVTQTPKHLITATGQRVTLRCSPRSGDLSVYWYQQSLDQGLQFLIQYYNGEERAKGNILERFSAQQFPDLHSELNLSSLELGDSALYFCASSVRTSGHEQYFGPGTRLTVT.

V and J are TRBV3-1 and TRBJ2-5; TRBD2 matches 8 bases. The CDR3 has 16 residues. J gave up 5 bases and V 2 bases, and 10 bases lay outside the gene matches. Per germline, CDR1 LGHDT and CDR2 YNNKEL (reference sequence). The CDR3 spells CASSQHGAGGRETQYF. The CDR3 region has the DNA TGTGCCAGCAGCCAACATGGGGCGGGAGGACGGGAGACCCAGTACTTC.

This clonotype came up many times. This may stem from a read error, because a much larger clone lies one nucleotide away. The chain links TRBV11-3 to TRBJ2-3; D is unclear. This CDR3 is 12 amino acids long. Germline CDR1 SGHNT, CDR2 YENEEA. V lost 3 bases and J lost 2, with 3 bases in between. The CDR3 spells CASSFATDTQYF. CDR3 coding DNA: TGTGCCAGCAGCTTCGCCACAGATACGCAGTATTTT.

This CDR3 is CASSLESGTTGELFF. The CDR3 nucleotides read TGTGCCAGCAGCTTAGAGTCAGGGACCACCGGGGAGCTGTTTTTT. The chain uses TRBV7-6 and TRBJ2-2; D is tentatively TRBD1 or TRBD2 (5 bases each). Per the germline V gene, CDR1 is SGHVS and CDR2 is FNYEAQ. Trimming removed 1 base from V and 4 bases from J, with 10 bases in between. CDR3 length: 15 residues.

This clonotype was observed a single time. The V and J genes are TRBV18 and TRBJ2-7; D is possibly TRBD2 (5 bases). V was clipped by 1 base and J by 0 bases, with 13 bases between them. There are 16 residues in the CDR3. CDR1 and CDR2 from the germline V gene are KGHSH and LQKENI. CDR3 loop: CASSPRAGVSSYEQYF. CDR3 coding DNA: TGTGCCAGCTCACCACGGGCGGGTGTAAGCTCCTACGAGCAGTACTTC.

The rearrangement links TRBV6-2 or TRBV6-3 to TRBJ2-1; 7 bases agree with TRBD2. Germline CDR1 is MNHEY and CDR2 is SVGEGT. The CDR3 contains 17 residues. V shed 0 bases and J 2 bases; nucleotides not matched to a gene: 7. The CDR3 here is CASSYSIRSGTYNEQFF. CDR3 in DNA: TGTGCCAGCAGTTACTCGATAAGAAGCGGGACCTACAATGAGCAGTTCTTC.

This chain connects TRBV18 to TRBJ2-1; D unresolved. The germline V and J ends were trimmed by 5 bases and 13 bases, with 15 bases remaining between them. CDR3 length: 12 residues. Germline V gene data show CDR1 as KGHSH and CDR2 as LQKENI. Here the CDR3 DNA reads TGTGCCAGCTCAATTCTTGCGCCTCACCAGTTCTTC. Translation gives CASSILAPHQFF.

This clonotype occurred a few times. V and J are TRBV14 and TRBJ1-1, with 10 bases matching TRBD1. V lost 4 bases and J lost 4; bases outside the gene matches: 9. CDR3 size: 16 residues. CDR1 and CDR2 (germline): SGHDN, FVKESK. CDR3 in amino acids: CASSLQTGGTGTEAFF. The DNA of the CDR3 is TGTGCCAGCAGCCTTCAGACAGGGGGCACGGGCACTGAAGCTTTCTTT.

This clonotype showed up just once. The V gene is TRBV24-1, the J gene TRBJ2-1; TRBD2 matches at 7 bases. Germline values: CDR1 KGHDR, CDR2 SFDVKD. The CDR3 totals 14 residues. V lost 0 bases and J lost 8; bases outside the gene matches: 3. CDR3 coding DNA: TGTGCCACCAGTGATTTGGGGAGGGAGGATGAGCAGTTCTTC. Protein: CATSDLGREDEQFF.